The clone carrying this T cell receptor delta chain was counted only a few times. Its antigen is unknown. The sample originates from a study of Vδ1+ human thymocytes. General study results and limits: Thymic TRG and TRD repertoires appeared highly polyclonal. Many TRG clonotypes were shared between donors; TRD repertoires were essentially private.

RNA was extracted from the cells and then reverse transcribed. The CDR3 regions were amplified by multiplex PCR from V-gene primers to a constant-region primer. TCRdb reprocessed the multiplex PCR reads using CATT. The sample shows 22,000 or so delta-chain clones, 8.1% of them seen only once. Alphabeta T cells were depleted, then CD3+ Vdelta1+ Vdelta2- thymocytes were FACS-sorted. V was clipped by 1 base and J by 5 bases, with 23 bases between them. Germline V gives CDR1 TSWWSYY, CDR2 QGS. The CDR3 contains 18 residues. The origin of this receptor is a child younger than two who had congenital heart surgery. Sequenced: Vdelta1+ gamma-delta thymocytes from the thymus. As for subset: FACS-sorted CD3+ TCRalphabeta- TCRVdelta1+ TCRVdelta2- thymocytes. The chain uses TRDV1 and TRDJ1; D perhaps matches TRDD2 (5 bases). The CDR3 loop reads CALGEPYNTRVSRDKLIF. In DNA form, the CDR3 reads TGTGCTCTTGGGGAACCCTACAATACCCGAGTGTCCAGGGATAAACTCATCTTT.